This TCR beta chain originates from a study of cytomegalovirus exposure and HLA in healthy donors. The germline CDR1 and CDR2 sequences are LNHDA and SQIVND (reference sequence). Trimming cost V 5 bases and J 7 bases; bases outside gene matches: 1. The CDR3 has 14 residues. Method: immunoSEQ multiplex PCR; TCRdb's copy keeps in-frame clones and lacks some. The table lists 220,000 or so clones, roughly 85% of them singletons. The study drew the donors from its 120-subject validation cohort, separate from the roughly 700-subject first cohort. This sequence was found in a woman between 18 and 29 years old in good health and CMV-seronegative. V and J are TRBV19 and TRBJ2-1; TRBD2 aligns across 14 bases. Material for sequencing was PBMCs. DNA for the CDR3: TGTGCCAGTAGTGGGACTAGCGGGGGAAATGAGCAGTTCTTC. Residues: CASSGTSGGNEQFF. Complete variable domain (other parts from reference TRBV19 and TRBJ2-1): DGGITQSPKYLFRKEGQNVTLSCEQNLNHDAMYWYRQDPGQGLRLIYYSQIVNDFQKGDIAEGYSVSREKKESFPLTVTSAQKNPTAFYLCASSGTSGGNEQFFGPGTRLTVL.